The sequence of this T cell receptor (beta chain) was determined in a study of blood T cell repertoires in COVID-19. Study background: Italy, Spain and the United States were the sources of the convalescent and acute COVID-19 samples. PBMCs, B-cell-depleted T cells, or T cells were the source of the cDNA or gDNA that made up the material.

Method: immunoSEQ multiplex PCR; TCRdb's copy keeps in-frame clones and lacks some. The data show hundreds of thousands of clones, approximately 86% seen once. Sequencing input: peripheral blood. The TCR sequence derives from a young woman who had recovered from COVID-19.

CDR3 amino acids: CASSGTSGGPYEQYF. The CDR3 DNA reads as TGTGCCAGCAGTGGAACTAGCGGGGGCCCCTACGAGCAGTACTTC. The chain has TRBV28 and TRBJ2-7; 11 bases line up with TRBD2. The CDR3 length is 15 residues. Looked up from germline, CDR1 is MDHEN and CDR2 is SYDVKM. V was pared by 5 bases and J by 2 bases, with 5 bases of the junction left unmatched.